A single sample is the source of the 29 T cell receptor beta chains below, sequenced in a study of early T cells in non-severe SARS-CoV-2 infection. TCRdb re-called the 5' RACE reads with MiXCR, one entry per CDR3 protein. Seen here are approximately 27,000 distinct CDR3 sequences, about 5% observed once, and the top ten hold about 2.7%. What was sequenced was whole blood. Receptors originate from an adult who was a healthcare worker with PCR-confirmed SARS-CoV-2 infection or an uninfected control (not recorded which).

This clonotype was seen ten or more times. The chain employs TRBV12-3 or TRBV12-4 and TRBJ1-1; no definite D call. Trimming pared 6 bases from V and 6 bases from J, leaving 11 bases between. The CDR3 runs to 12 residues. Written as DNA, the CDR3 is TGTGCCAGCAGACTCGTAAGCGCTGAAGCTTTCTTT. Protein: CASRLVSAEAFF.

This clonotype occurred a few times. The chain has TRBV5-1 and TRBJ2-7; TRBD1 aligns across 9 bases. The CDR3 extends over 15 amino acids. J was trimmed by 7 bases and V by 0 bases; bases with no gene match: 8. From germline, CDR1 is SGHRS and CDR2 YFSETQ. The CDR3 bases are TGCGCCAGCAGCTTGGCACTACAGGGGGCTGAAGAGCAGTACTTC. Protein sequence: CASSLALQGAEEQYF.

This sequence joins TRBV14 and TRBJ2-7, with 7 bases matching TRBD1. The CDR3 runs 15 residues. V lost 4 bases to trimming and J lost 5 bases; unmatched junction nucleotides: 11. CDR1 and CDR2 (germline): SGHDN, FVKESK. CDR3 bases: TGTGCCAGCAGCCCGTGGGACAGCAGAGCCAACGAGCAGTACTTC. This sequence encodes CASSPWDSRANEQYF.

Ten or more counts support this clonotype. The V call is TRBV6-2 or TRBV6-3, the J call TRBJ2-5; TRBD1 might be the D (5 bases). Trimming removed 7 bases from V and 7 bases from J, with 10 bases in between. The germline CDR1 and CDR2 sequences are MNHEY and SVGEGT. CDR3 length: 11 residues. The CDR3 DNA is TGTGCCAGCAACCTAAGGGGGACCCAGTACTTC. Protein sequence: CASNLRGTQYF.

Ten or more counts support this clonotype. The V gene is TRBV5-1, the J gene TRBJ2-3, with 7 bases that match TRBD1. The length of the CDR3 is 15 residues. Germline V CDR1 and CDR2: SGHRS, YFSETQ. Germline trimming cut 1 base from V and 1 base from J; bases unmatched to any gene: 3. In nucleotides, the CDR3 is TGCGCCAGCAGCTTGACAGGGGTCGGCACAGATACGCAGTATTTT. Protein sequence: CASSLTGVGTDTQYF.

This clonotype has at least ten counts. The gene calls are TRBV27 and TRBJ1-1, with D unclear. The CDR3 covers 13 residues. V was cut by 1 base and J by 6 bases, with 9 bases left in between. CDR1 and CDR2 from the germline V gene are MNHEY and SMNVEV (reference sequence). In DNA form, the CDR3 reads TGTGCCAGCAGTTTATATTCCGGGTCTGAAGCTTTCTTT. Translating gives CASSLYSGSEAFF.

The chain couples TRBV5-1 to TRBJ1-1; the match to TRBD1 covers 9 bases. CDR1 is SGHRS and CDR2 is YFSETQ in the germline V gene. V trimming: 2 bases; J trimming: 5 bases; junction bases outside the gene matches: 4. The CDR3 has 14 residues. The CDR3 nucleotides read TGCGCCAGCAGCTTCGGGACAGGGCTGACTGAAGCTTTCTTT. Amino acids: CASSFGTGLTEAFF. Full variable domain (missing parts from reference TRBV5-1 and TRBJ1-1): KAGVTQTPRYLIKTRGQQVTLSCSPISGHRSVSWYQQTPGQGLQFLFEYFSETQRNKGNFPGRFSGRQFSNSRSEMNVSTLELGDSALYLCASSFGTGLTEAFFGQGTRLTVV.

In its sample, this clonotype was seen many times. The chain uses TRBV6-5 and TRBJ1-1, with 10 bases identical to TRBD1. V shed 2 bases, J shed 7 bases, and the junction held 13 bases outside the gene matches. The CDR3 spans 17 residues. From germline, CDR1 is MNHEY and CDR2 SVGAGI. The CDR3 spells CASSYNGQGVVENEAFF. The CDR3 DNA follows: TGTGCCAGCAGTTACAACGGACAGGGGGTTGTAGAGAATGAAGCTTTCTTT.

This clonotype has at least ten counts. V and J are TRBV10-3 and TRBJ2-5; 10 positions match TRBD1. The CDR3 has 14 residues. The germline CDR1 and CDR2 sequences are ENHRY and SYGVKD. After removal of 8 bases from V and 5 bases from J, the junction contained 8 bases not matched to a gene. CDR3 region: CAIRGDRGDETQYF. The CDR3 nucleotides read TGTGCCATCCGGGGGGACAGGGGCGACGAGACCCAGTACTTC.

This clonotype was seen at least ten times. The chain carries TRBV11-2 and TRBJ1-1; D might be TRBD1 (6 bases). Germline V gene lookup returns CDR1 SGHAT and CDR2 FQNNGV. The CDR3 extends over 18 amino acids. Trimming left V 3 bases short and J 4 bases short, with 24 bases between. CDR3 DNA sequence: TGTGCCAGCAGCTTTAAGTTCCCCCGGGGGCTCGGCGGCACTGAAGCTTTCTTT. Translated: CASSFKFPRGLGGTEAFF.

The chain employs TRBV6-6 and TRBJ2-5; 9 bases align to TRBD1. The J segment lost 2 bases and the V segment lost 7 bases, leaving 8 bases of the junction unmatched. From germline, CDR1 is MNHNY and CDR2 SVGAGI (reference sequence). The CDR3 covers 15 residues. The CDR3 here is CASTLTGGKQETQYF. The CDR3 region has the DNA TGTGCCAGCACTCTGACAGGGGGGAAACAAGAGACCCAGTACTTC.

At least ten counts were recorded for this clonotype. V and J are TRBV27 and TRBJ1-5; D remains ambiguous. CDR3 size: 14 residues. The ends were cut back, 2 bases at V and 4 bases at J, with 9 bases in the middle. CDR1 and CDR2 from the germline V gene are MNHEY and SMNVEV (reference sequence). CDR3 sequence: CASSLTKKNQPQHF. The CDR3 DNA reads TGTGCCAGCAGTTTAACAAAAAAAAATCAGCCCCAGCATTTT.

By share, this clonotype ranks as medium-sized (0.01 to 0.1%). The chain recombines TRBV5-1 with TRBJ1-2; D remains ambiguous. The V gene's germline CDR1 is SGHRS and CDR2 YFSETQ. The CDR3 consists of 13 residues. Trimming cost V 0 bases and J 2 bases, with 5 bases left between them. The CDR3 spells CASSLDGNYGYTF. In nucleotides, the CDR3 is TGCGCCAGCAGCTTGGACGGGAACTATGGCTACACCTTC.

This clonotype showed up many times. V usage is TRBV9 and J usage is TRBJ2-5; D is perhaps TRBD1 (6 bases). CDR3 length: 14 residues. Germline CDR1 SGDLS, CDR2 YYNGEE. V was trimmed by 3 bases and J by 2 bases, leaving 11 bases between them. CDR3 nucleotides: TGTGCCAGCAGCGCAGGGGTAGCGCAAGAGACCCAGTACTTC. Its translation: CASSAGVAQETQYF.

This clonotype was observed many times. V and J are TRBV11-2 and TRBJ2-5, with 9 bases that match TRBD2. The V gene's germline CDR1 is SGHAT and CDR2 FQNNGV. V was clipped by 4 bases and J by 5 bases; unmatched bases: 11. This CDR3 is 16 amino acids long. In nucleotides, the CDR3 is TGTGCCAGCAGCTCCAACATAGCGGGAGCAGGGGAGACCCAGTACTTC. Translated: CASSSNIAGAGETQYF.

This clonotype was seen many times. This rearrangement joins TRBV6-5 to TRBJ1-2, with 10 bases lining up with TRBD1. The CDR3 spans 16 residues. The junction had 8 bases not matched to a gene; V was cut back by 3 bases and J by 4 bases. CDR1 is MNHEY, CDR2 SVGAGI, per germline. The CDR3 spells CASSYFDRGRIYGYTF. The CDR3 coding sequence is TGTGCCAGCAGTTATTTTGACAGGGGGCGGATCTATGGCTACACCTTC.

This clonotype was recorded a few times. The CDR3 is CASSQAGSVVEQFF. CDR3 nucleotide sequence: TGTGCCAGCAGCCAAGCCGGGAGTGTGGTTGAGCAGTTCTTC. The chain combines TRBV3-1 with TRBJ2-1; possibly TRBD2 for D (6 bases). Germline CDR1 reads LGHDT; CDR2 reads YNNKEL (reference sequence). V was trimmed by 1 base and J by 9 bases, leaving 13 bases between them. This CDR3 comprises 14 residues.

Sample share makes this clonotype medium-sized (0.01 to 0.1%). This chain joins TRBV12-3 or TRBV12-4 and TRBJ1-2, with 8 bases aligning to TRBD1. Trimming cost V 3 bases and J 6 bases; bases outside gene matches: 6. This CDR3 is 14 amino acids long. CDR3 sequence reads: CASSFEDRAHGYTF. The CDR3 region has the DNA TGTGCCAGCAGTTTTGAGGACAGGGCCCATGGCTACACCTTC.

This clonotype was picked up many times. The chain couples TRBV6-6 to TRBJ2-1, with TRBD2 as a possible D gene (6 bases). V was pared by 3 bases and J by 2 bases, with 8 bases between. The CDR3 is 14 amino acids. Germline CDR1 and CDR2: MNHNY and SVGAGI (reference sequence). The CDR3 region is CASSYTGAYNEQFF. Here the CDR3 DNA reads TGTGCCAGCAGTTATACGGGAGCCTACAATGAGCAGTTCTTC.

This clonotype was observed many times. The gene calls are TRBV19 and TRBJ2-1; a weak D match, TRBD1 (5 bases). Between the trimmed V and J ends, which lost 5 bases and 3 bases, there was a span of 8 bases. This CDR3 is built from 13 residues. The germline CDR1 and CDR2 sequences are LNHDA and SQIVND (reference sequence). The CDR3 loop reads CASSQGRYNEQFF. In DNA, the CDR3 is TGTGCCAGTAGTCAGGGCCGCTACAATGAGCAGTTCTTC. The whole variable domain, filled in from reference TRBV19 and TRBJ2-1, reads DGGITQSPKYLFRKEGQNVTLSCEQNLNHDAMYWYRQDPGQGLRLIYYSQIVNDFQKGDIAEGYSVSREKKESFPLTVTSAQKNPTAFYLCASSQGRYNEQFFGPGTRLTVL.

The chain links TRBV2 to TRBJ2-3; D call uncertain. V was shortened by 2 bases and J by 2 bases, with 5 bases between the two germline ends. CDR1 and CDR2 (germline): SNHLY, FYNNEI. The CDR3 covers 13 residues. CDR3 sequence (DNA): TGTGCCAGCAGTGAATGGTCCACAGATACGCAGTATTTT. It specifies CASSEWSTDTQYF.

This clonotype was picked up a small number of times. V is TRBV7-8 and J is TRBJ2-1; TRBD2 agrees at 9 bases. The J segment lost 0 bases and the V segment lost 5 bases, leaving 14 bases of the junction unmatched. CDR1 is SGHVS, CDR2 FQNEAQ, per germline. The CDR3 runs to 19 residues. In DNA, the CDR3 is TGTGCCAGCAGCCCCTCCCTAGCGGGGCTTTTGAGCTCCTACAATGAGCAGTTCTTC. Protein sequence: CASSPSLAGLLSSYNEQFF.

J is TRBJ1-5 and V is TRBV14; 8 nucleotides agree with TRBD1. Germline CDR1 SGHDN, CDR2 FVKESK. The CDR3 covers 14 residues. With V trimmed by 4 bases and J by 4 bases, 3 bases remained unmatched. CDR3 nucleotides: TGTGCCAGCAGCCCTACAGGGGGGAATCAGCCCCAGCATTTT. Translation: CASSPTGGNQPQHF.

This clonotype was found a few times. In DNA form, the CDR3 reads TGCGCCAGCAGCTTGGAAGGGGTGGATGGCTACACCTTC. This gives the protein CASSLEGVDGYTF. This chain joins TRBV5-1 and TRBJ1-2; D is perhaps TRBD1 (5 bases). Deletions cut 0 bases from V and 6 bases from J, with 9 bases between. This CDR3 is built from 13 residues. Per the germline V gene, CDR1 is SGHRS and CDR2 is YFSETQ. Looking up the rest from reference TRBV5-1 and TRBJ1-2 gives the full variable domain: KAGVTQTPRYLIKTRGQQVTLSCSPISGHRSVSWYQQTPGQGLQFLFEYFSETQRNKGNFPGRFSGRQFSNSRSEMNVSTLELGDSALYLCASSLEGVDGYTFGSGTRLTVV.

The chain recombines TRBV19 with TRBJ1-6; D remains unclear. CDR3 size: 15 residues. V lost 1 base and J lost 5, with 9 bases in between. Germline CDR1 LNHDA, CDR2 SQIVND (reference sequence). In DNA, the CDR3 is TGTGCCAGTAGTATAGTCGGACGGAATAATTCACCCCTCCACTTT. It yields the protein CASSIVGRNNSPLHF.

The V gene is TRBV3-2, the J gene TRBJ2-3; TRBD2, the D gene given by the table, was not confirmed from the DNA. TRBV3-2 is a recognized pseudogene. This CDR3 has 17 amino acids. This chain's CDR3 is CASSQGWTSGLTDTQYF. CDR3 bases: TGTGCCAGCAGCCAAGGGTGGACTAGCGGCCTCACAGATACGCAGTATTTT.

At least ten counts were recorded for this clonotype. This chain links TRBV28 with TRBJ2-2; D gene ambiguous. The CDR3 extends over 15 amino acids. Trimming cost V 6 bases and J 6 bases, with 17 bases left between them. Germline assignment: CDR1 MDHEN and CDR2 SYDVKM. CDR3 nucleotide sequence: TGTGCCAGCAGACCCGGTGGCAGTCGGTCCGGGGAGCTGTTTTTT. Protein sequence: CASRPGGSRSGELFF.

The CDR3: CASSPAGGADTQYF. DNA for the CDR3: TGTGCCAGCAGCCCCGCCGGCGGGGCAGATACGCAGTATTTT. This chain uses TRBV11-2 with TRBJ2-3; TRBD2 might be the D (6 bases). Germline CDR1 and CDR2: SGHAT and FQNNGV. V was clipped by 5 bases and J by 4 bases, with 13 bases between them. The CDR3 consists of 14 residues.

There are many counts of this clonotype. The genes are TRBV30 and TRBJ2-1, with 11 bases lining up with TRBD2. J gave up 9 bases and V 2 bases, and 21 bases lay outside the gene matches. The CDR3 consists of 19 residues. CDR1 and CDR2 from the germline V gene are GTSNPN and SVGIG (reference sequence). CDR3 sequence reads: CAWSFPRTLLAGARGEQFF. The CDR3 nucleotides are TGTGCCTGGAGTTTTCCTCGGACGTTACTAGCGGGAGCACGGGGTGAGCAGTTCTTC.